These 23 T cell receptor beta chains were all obtained from the same sample, sequenced in a study of response to subunit inactivated influenza vaccine. TCRdb independently ran MiXCR on the RT-PCR reads; one entry per CDR3 protein. The sample contains 650,000 to 800,000 distinct CDR3 sequences, 18% of which appear only once. The specimen comprised PBMCs from blood, sampled approximately 5 days after vaccination. The receptor source for this set is a man aged 50 to 59 who received an inactivated influenza vaccine.

This clonotype showed up just a few times. The chain uses TRBV27 and TRBJ2-5; maybe TRBD1 (5 bases). V dropped 5 bases and J dropped 9 bases, with 16 bases sitting between them. The CDR3 loop spans 13 amino acids. Germline V CDR1 and CDR2: MNHEY, SMNVEV (reference sequence). The CDR3 reads CASSHGLLQAQYF. The CDR3 bases are TGTGCCAGCAGTCACGGGCTATTACAGGCCCAGTACTTC.

This chain joins TRBV20-1 and TRBJ1-4; 7 bases are a match to TRBD1. Trimming removed 3 bases from V and 3 bases from J; junction bases left unmatched: 16. CDR3 length equals 18 residues. Germline V gives CDR1 DFQATT, CDR2 SNEGSKA (reference sequence). Here the CDR3 reads CSASSLQRDSLSNEKLFF. DNA for the CDR3: TGCAGTGCTAGTTCCCTCCAACGGGACAGTCTTTCTAATGAAAAACTGTTTTTT.

In this sample, this clonotype turned up a few times. The chain recombines TRBV10-3 with TRBJ1-1, with 8 bases that match TRBD1. CDR3 length equals 13 residues. After removal of 9 bases from V and 4 bases from J, the junction contained 7 bases not matched to a gene. The germline gives CDR1 ENHRY, CDR2 SYGVKD. The chain's CDR3 is CAIAGTGGTEAFF. CDR3 DNA: TGTGCCATTGCCGGAACAGGGGGCACTGAAGCTTTCTTT.

This clonotype was detected only a few times. This chain links TRBV20-1 with TRBJ2-3, with 9 bases aligning to TRBD2. Germline CDR1 and CDR2: DFQATT and SNEGSKA (reference sequence). V shed 3 bases, J shed 1 base, and the junction held 2 bases outside the gene matches. The CDR3 consists of 14 residues. CDR3 sequence reads: CSASRTSGTDTQYF. The DNA of the CDR3 is TGCAGTGCTAGCCGGACTAGCGGCACAGATACGCAGTATTTT.

This clonotype showed up many times. DNA of the CDR3: TGCAGCGTTGGTGGGGGTACTAGCGGGAGAGGGGGAAACATTCAGTACTTC. It encodes CSVGGGTSGRGGNIQYF. This chain joins TRBV29-1 and TRBJ2-4; TRBD2 matches at 11 bases. CDR3 size: 17 residues. V was clipped by 4 bases and J by 6 bases; unmatched bases: 14. Germline CDR1 and CDR2: SQVTM and ANQGSEA.

This clonotype was counted a few times. The chain employs TRBV7-2 and TRBJ2-1; no clear D. In germline, CDR1 is SGHTA, CDR2 FQGNSA. This CDR3 is 15 amino acids long. V lost 1 base, J lost 2 bases, and 9 bases lay in between. CDR3 in amino acids: CASSLVRGPYNEQFF. CDR3 nucleotide sequence: TGTGCCAGCAGCTTAGTCCGCGGTCCCTACAATGAGCAGTTCTTC.

This clonotype was counted only a few times. The chain uses TRBV20-1 and TRBJ1-1; D might be TRBD1 (6 bases). Germline CDR1 is DFQATT and CDR2 is SNEGSKA (reference sequence). The V end lost 1 base, the J end lost 7 bases, and 10 bases lay between the germline ends. The CDR3 is 12 residues long. Written as DNA, the CDR3 is TGCAGTGCTAGAGGGGGGCCCGTTGAAGCTTTCTTT. As protein: CSARGGPVEAFF.

This clonotype was seen a few times. J is TRBJ2-1 and V is TRBV12-3 or TRBV12-4; 7 nucleotides match TRBD1. There are 13 residues in the CDR3. Trimming at V came to 7 bases and at J to 3 bases, leaving 3 bases not matched to a gene. This CDR3 is CASNRDSYNEQFF. Here the CDR3 DNA reads TGTGCCAGCAATAGGGACAGCTACAATGAGCAGTTCTTC.

This clonotype has just one count. A much larger clonotype is one base distant, so this may be a read error. The chain is built from TRBV12-3 or TRBV12-4 and TRBJ2-3; 7 bases map to TRBD1. The CDR3 runs 16 residues. Unmatched junction bases numbered 8, after V lost 5 bases and J lost 0 bases. Written as DNA, the CDR3 is TGTGCCAGCAGTCCTCGGGCAGGGGGAAGCACAGATACGCAGTATTTT. It translates to CASSPRAGGSTDTQYF.

The genes are TRBV27 and TRBJ2-1, with TRBD1 identical over 10 bases. The CDR3 runs 18 residues. The trim removed 5 bases at V and 0 bases at J, leaving 10 bases unmatched. Germline V CDR1 and CDR2: MNHEY, SMNVEV (reference sequence). CDR3 nucleotides: TGTGCCAGCAGTAGGGACAGGGGCCTATCCCCCTCCTACAATGAGCAGTTCTTC. The encoded protein is CASSRDRGLSPSYNEQFF.

This clonotype was seen at least ten times. The chain combines TRBV4-3 with TRBJ1-6; maybe TRBD1 (6 bases). V was cut by 1 base and J by 7 bases, with 14 bases left in between. The CDR3 loop spans 16 amino acids. Per germline, CDR1 LGHNA and CDR2 YSLEER. CDR3 loop: CASSQAWGQVNSPLHF. The DNA for the CDR3 is TGCGCCAGCAGCCAAGCATGGGGGCAGGTGAATTCACCCCTCCACTTT.

This clonotype was seen a few times. The gene calls are TRBV20-1 and TRBJ2-3; 9 bases are shared with TRBD2. Germline loops: CDR1 DFQATT, CDR2 SNEGSKA (reference sequence). Losses at the gene ends were 6 bases for V and 1 base for J; bases not matched to a gene: 5. The CDR3 spans 14 residues. The CDR3 bases are TGCAGTGCCGAGAGGACTAGCGGCACAGATACGCAGTATTTT. Its translation: CSAERTSGTDTQYF.

This clonotype appeared a few times. The chain employs TRBV6-1 and TRBJ2-3; TRBD1 matches 8 bases. CDR1 is MNHNS and CDR2 is SASEGT in the germline V gene. J lost 0 bases, V lost 3 bases, and 2 bases had no gene match. There are 15 residues in the CDR3. The DNA of the CDR3 is TGTGCCAGCAGTGATCGGGACAGGAGCACAGATACGCAGTATTTT. This translates into CASSDRDRSTDTQYF.

The V gene is TRBV20-1, the J gene TRBJ2-3; D might be TRBD2 (5 bases). The CDR3 totals 16 residues. Trimming took 0 bases from V and 0 from J, leaving 13 bases between them. Germline CDR1 reads DFQATT; CDR2 reads SNEGSKA (reference sequence). CDR3 sequence: CSARDLRGSSTDTQYF. CDR3 in DNA: TGCAGTGCTAGAGATCTTCGGGGAAGTAGCACAGATACGCAGTATTTT.

This clonotype was found many times. The chain employs TRBV29-1 and TRBJ1-5; 7 positions agree with TRBD1. The ends lost 6 bases at V and 5 bases at J; junction bases unmatched: 7. CDR1 SQVTM and CDR2 ANQGSEA come from the germline V gene. This CDR3 spans 13 amino acids. The CDR3 DNA reads as TGCAGCGTAGCGGACAGGTATGATCAGCCCCAGCATTTT. Amino acids: CSVADRYDQPQHF.

The J gene is TRBJ2-2, the V gene TRBV7-2, with 10 bases matching TRBD1. The CDR3 covers 14 residues. V gave up 6 bases and J gave up 7 bases; unmatched junction bases: 5. The germline gives CDR1 SGHTA, CDR2 FQGNSA. CDR3 protein: CASRRDRGFGELFF. In DNA, the CDR3 is TGTGCCAGCAGACGGGACAGGGGATTCGGGGAGCTGTTTTTT. Supplemented by reference TRBV7-2 and TRBJ2-2, the full variable domain reads GAGVSQSPSNKVTEKGKDVELRCDPISGHTALYWYRQSLGQGLEFLIYFQGNSAPDKSGLPSDRFSAERTGGSVSTLTIQRTQQEDSAVYLCASRRDRGFGELFFGEGSRLTVL.

This clonotype was recorded a few times. V is TRBV20-1 and J is TRBJ2-7, with 10 bases identical to TRBD1. Trimming cost V 3 bases and J 7 bases; bases outside gene matches: 9. This CDR3 has 14 residues. Germline V gene sequence: CDR1 DFQATT, CDR2 SNEGSKA (reference sequence). The DNA of the CDR3 is TGCAGTGCTAGTCTCCGGGACAGGGGCTGGGAGCAGTACTTC. This codes for CSASLRDRGWEQYF.

The sample holds many counts of this clonotype. The chain is built from TRBV20-1 and TRBJ2-1; possibly TRBD1 or TRBD2 for D (5 bases each). Germline loops: CDR1 DFQATT, CDR2 SNEGSKA (reference sequence). Trimming shortened V by 2 bases and J by 0 bases, and 11 bases separated the two germline ends. The CDR3 has 15 amino acids. The CDR3 sequence is CSARTGTRSYNEQFF. The CDR3 DNA follows: TGCAGTGCTAGAACCGGGACCCGCTCCTACAATGAGCAGTTCTTC.

The V call is TRBV27, the J call TRBJ2-1, with a possible D match to TRBD2 (6 bases). The V and J ends lost 3 bases and 6 bases respectively, with 15 bases between them. The CDR3 spans 15 residues. CDR1 and CDR2 (germline): MNHEY, SMNVEV (reference sequence). CDR3 nucleotide sequence: TGTGCCAGCAGTTTGGAGGGTCCCTCTACCAATGAGCAGTTCTTC. Amino acids: CASSLEGPSTNEQFF.

There are a few counts of this clonotype. The V call is TRBV15, the J call TRBJ2-7; possible D gene TRBD1, 5 bases. Trimming cost V 1 base and J 4 bases, with 17 bases left between them. The CDR3 contains 16 residues. The germline V gene encodes CDR1 LNHNV and CDR2 YYDKDF (reference sequence). CDR3 nucleotide sequence: TGTGCCACCAGCAGAGCCACCGGACACCAATTATACGAGCAGTACTTC. Translation gives CATSRATGHQLYEQYF.

This clonotype was recorded a few times. Germline is not matched at one junction end, which may reflect a read error. The chain combines TRBV7-2 with TRBJ1-4; weak D call: TRBD1 (5 bases). The CDR3 length is 12 residues. Germline V gives CDR1 SGHTA, CDR2 FQGNSA. This CDR3 reads CASSLAPGRLFF. In DNA, the CDR3 is TGTGCCAGCAGTTTAGCACCGGGACGACTGTTTTTT. Based on the CDR3 plus reference TRBV7-2 and TRBJ1-4, the full variable domain is GAGVSQSPSNKVTEKGKDVELRCDPISGHTALYWYRQSLGQGLEFLIYFQGNSAPDKSGLPSDRFSAERTGGSVSTLTIQRTQQEDSAVYLCASSLAPGRLFFGSGTQLSVL.

This clonotype turned up a few times. V usage is TRBV6-2 or TRBV6-3 and J usage is TRBJ2-1, with TRBD1 matching 8 bases. The junction had 10 bases not matched to a gene; V was cut back by 4 bases and J by 5 bases. The germline gives CDR1 MNHEY, CDR2 SVGEGT. The CDR3 has 16 amino acids. CDR3 DNA: TGTGCCAGCAGTTGGGCGGACAGGGTCGGGGACAATGAGCAGTTCTTC. Amino acids: CASSWADRVGDNEQFF.

This clonotype showed up just a few times. This chain uses TRBV29-1 with TRBJ2-1; no clear D. Germline V gene lookup returns CDR1 SQVTM and CDR2 ANQGSEA. V lost 3 bases and J lost 7, with 13 bases in between. The CDR3 extends over 13 amino acids. CDR3 loop: CSVELGRWNEQFF. For the CDR3, the DNA is TGCAGCGTTGAGCTAGGGCGGTGGAATGAGCAGTTCTTC.